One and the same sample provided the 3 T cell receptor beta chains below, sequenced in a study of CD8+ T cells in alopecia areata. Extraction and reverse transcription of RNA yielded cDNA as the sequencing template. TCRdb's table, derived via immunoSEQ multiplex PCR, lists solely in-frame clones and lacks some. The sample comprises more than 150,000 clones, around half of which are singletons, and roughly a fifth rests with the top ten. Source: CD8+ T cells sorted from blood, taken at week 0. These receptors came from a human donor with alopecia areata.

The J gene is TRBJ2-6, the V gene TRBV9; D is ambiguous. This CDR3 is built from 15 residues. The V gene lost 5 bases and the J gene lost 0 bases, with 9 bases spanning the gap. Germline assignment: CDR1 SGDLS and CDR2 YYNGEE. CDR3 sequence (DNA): TGTGCCAGCAGAGGAACCTCCTCTGGGGCCAACGTCCTGACTTTC. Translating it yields CASRGTSSGANVLTF.

The CDR3 region is CASSRLDRAYDSPLHF. The DNA of the CDR3 is TGTGCCAGCAGCCGTTTGGACAGGGCATACGATTCACCCCTCCACTTT. The chain combines TRBV28 with TRBJ1-6; TRBD1 aligns across 8 bases. This CDR3 contains 16 residues. Trimming cost V 6 bases and J 8 bases; bases outside gene matches: 12. Germline V lookup: CDR1 MDHEN, CDR2 SYDVKM.

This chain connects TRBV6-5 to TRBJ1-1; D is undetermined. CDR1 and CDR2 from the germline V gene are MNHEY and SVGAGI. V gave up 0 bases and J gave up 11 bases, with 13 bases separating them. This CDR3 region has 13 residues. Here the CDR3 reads CASSYSPYLEAFF. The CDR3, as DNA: TGTGCCAGCAGTTACTCCCCTTACCTGGAGGCTTTCTTT.